Below are 8 T cell receptor beta chains sequenced from a single sample in a study of blood T cell repertoires in COVID-19. Sequenced by immunoSEQ multiplex PCR; TCRdb stores in-frame clones only, minus some. The table records around 250,000 clones, 84% of them present only once. Material: peripheral blood. These receptors were collected from a woman in her 40s who had recovered from COVID-19.

The chain has TRBV5-1 and TRBJ1-2; the D gene is possibly TRBD1 (6 bases). V was clipped by 0 bases and J by 4 bases, with 13 bases between them. The CDR3 spans 15 residues. CDR1 and CDR2 from the germline V gene are SGHRS and YFSETQ. Here the CDR3 DNA reads TGCGCCAGCAGCTTGGAGGCAGGGGCAATCTATGGCTACACCTTC. The encoded protein is CASSLEAGAIYGYTF.

The chain couples TRBV15 to TRBJ2-1; possible D gene TRBD2, 7 bases. The CDR3 spans 14 residues. Trimming took 5 bases from V and 7 from J, leaving 15 bases between them. Looked up from germline, CDR1 is LNHNV and CDR2 is YYDKDF (reference sequence). CDR3 protein: CATSGGAQVNEQFF. The CDR3 bases are TGTGCCACCAGCGGGGGGGCCCAGGTAAATGAGCAGTTCTTC. Full variable domain (remainder filled in from reference TRBV15 and TRBJ2-1): DAMVIQNPRYQVTQFGKPVTLSCSQTLNHNVMYWYQQKSSQAPKLLFHYYDKDFNNEADTPDNFQSRRPNTSFCFLDIRSPGLGDTAMYLCATSGGAQVNEQFFGPGTRLTVL.

The chain employs TRBV2 and TRBJ1-2; D might be TRBD1 (6 bases). Trimming removed 6 bases at V and 8 bases at J, with 16 bases between. The CDR3 runs 13 residues. CDR1 is SNHLY and CDR2 is FYNNEI in the germline V gene. For the CDR3, the DNA is TGTGCCAGCAGCTCTGAGACAGGAGAAGGCTACACCTTC. It specifies CASSSETGEGYTF.

The chain employs TRBV5-4 and TRBJ2-7, with 11 bases lining up with TRBD1. CDR3 length: 15 amino acids. The germline V gene encodes CDR1 SGHNT and CDR2 YYREEE (reference sequence). V gave up 4 bases and J gave up 6 bases; unmatched junction bases: 9. DNA for the CDR3: TGTGCCAGCAGCGGGACAGGGGGTTCCTGGGGCGAGCAGTACTTC. Encoded protein: CASSGTGGSWGEQYF.

This clone was counted once. The sample carries other DNA sequences with the same CDR3. This chain joins TRBV2 and TRBJ1-5; 10 bases are a match to TRBD1. With V trimmed by 7 bases and J by 4 bases, 1 base remained unmatched. The CDR3 is 13 amino acids. Germline V CDR1 and CDR2: SNHLY, FYNNEI. CDR3 nucleotide sequence: TGTGCCAGCATGGGACAGGGGAATCAGCCCCAGCATTTT. The encoded protein is CASMGQGNQPQHF.

This chain joins TRBV6-5 and TRBJ1-2; 8 bases match TRBD1. The CDR3 sequence is 15 residues long. V dropped 6 bases and J dropped 2; count of bases not matched to a gene: 8. Germline V gene lookup returns CDR1 MNHEY and CDR2 SVGAGI. The CDR3 reads CASRQGQGSNYGYTF. In nucleotides, the CDR3 is TGTGCCAGCAGGCAAGGACAGGGATCGAACTATGGCTACACCTTC.

The chain employs TRBV6-5 and TRBJ2-7; 7 bases fit TRBD1. V shed 6 bases, J shed 0 bases, and the junction held 8 bases outside the gene matches. From germline, CDR1 is MNHEY and CDR2 SVGAGI. This CDR3 comprises 15 residues. The CDR3 bases are TGTGCCAGCAGGGGGACAGCTACGAGCTCCTACGAGCAGTACTTC. Residues: CASRGTATSSYEQYF.

This clone occurred once. The V call is TRBV2, the J call TRBJ2-3, with D unclear. Trimming removed 6 bases at V and 5 bases at J, with 6 bases between. CDR1 and CDR2 (germline): SNHLY, FYNNEI. The CDR3 has 11 residues. CDR3 residues: CASSRRDTQYF. The DNA for the CDR3 is TGTGCCAGCAGCCGGAGAGATACGCAGTATTTT.